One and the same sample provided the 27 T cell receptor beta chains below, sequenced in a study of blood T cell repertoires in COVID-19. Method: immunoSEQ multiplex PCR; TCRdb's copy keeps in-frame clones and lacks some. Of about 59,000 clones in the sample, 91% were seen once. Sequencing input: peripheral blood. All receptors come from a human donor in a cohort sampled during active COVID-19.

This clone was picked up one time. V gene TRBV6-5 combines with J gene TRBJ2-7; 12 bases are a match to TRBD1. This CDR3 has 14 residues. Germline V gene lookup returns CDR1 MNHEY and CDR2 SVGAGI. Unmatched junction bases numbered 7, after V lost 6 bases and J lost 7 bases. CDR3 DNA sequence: TGTGCCAGCAGCCCGGGACAGGGGGCCGGTGAGCAGTACTTC. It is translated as CASSPGQGAGEQYF.

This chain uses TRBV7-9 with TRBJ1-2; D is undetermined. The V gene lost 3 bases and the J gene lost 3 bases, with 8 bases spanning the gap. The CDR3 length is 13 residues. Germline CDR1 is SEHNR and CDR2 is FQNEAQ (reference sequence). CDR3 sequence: CASSFTGYYGYTF. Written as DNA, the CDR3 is TGTGCCAGCAGCTTTACGGGATACTATGGCTACACCTTC.

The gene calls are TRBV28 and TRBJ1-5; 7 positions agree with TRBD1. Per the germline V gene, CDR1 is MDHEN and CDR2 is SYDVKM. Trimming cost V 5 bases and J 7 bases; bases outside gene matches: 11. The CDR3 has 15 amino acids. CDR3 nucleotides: TGTGCCAGCAGTGGGATCGGGACAGCCGTCCAGCCCCAGCATTTT. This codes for CASSGIGTAVQPQHF.

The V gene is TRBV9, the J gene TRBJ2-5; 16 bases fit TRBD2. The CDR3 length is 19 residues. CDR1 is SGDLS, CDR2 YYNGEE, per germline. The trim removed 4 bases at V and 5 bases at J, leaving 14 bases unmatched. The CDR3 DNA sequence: TGTGCCAGCAGCCCTTCCGCCGGGACTAGCGGGGGGGCCAGGGAGACCCAGTACTTC. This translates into CASSPSAGTSGGARETQYF.

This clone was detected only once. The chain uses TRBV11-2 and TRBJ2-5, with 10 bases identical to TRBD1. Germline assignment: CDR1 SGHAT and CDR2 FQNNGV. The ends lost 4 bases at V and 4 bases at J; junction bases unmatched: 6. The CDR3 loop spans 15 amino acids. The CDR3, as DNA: TGTGCCAGCAGCTCTCGGGACAGGGGTTTAGAGACCCAGTACTTC. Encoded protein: CASSSRDRGLETQYF.

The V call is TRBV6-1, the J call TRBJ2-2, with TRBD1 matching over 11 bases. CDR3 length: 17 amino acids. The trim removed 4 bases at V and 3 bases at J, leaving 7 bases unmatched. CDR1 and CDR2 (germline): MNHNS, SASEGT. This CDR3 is CASSVPGQGVYTGELFF. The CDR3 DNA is TGTGCCAGCAGTGTTCCGGGACAGGGGGTCTACACCGGGGAGCTGTTTTTT.

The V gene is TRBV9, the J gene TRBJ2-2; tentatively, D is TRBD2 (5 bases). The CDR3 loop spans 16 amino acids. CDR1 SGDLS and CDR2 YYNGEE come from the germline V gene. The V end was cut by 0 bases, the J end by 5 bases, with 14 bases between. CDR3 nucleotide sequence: TGTGCCAGCAGCGTAGTCCCCGGCTCGGGGACCGGGGAGCTGTTTTTT. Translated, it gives CASSVVPGSGTGELFF.

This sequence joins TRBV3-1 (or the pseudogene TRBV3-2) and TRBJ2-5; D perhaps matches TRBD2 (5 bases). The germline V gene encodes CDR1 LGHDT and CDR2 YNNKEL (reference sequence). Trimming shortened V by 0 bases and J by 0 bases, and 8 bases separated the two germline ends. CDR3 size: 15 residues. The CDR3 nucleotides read TGTGCCAGCAGCCAAGATCGGACTTACCAAGAGACCCAGTACTTC. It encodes CASSQDRTYQETQYF.

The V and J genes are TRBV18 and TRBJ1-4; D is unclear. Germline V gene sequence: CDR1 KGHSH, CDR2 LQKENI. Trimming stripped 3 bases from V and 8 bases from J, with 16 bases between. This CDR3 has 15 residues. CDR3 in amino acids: CASSPPPSAGEKLFF. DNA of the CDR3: TGTGCCAGCTCACCCCCCCCGTCGGCGGGGGAAAAACTGTTTTTT.

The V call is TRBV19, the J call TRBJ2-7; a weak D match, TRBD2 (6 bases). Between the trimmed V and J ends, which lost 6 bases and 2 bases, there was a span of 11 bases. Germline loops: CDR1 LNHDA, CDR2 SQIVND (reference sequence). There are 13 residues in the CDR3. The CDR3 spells CASRSGAPYEQYF. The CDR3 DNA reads TGTGCCAGTAGATCGGGAGCACCCTACGAGCAGTACTTC.

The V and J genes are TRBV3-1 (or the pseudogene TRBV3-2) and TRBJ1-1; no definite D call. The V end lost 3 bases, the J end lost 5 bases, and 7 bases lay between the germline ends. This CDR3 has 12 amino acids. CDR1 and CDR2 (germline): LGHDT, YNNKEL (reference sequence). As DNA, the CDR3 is TGTGCCAGCAGCCAGGGAGGAACTGAAGCTTTCTTT. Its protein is CASSQGGTEAFF.

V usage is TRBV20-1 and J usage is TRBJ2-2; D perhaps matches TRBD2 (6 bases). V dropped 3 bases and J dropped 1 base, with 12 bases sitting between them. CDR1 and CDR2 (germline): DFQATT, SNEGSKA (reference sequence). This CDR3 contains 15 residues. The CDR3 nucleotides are TGCAGTGCTAGTCACGGGACTGTGAACACCGGGGAGCTGTTTTTT. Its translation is CSASHGTVNTGELFF.

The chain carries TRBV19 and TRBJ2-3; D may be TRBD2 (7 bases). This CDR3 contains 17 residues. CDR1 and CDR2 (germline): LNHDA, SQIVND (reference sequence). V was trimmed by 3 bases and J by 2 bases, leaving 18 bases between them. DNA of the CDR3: TGTGCCAGTAGTATTAGGGGGAGGGAGATCTCCACAGATACGCAGTATTTT. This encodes CASSIRGREISTDTQYF.

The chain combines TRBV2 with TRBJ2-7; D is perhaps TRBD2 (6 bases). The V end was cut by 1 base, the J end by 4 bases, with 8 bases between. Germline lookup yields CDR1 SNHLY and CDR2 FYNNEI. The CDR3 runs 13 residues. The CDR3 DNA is TGTGCCAGCAGTGAAGGGGGGGAATACGAGCAGTACTTC. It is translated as CASSEGGEYEQYF. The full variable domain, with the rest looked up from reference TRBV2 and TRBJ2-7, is EPEVTQTPSHQVTQMGQEVILRCVPISNHLYFYWYRQILGQKVEFLVSFYNNEISEKSEIFDDQFSVERPDGSNFTLKIRSTKLEDSAMYFCASSEGGEYEQYFGPGTRLTVT.

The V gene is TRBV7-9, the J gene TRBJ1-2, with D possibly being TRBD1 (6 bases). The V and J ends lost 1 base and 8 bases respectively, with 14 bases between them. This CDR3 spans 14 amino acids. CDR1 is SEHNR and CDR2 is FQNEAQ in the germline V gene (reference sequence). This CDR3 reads CASSLVVRGGGYTF. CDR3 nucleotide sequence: TGTGCCAGCAGCTTAGTGGTCAGGGGCGGGGGCTACACCTTC.

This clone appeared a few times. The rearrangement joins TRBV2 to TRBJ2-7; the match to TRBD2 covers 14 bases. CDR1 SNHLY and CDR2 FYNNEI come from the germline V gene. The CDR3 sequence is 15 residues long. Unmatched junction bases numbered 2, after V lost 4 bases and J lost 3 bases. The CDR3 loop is CASSGLAGGSYEQYF. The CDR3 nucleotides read TGTGCCAGCAGTGGACTAGCGGGAGGGAGCTACGAGCAGTACTTC.

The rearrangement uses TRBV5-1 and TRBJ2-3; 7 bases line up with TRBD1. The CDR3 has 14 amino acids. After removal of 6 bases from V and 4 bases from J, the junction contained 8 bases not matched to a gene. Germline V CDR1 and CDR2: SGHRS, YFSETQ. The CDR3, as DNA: TGCGCCAGCAAGGTGACAGGGTTCGCAGATACGCAGTATTTT. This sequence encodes CASKVTGFADTQYF.

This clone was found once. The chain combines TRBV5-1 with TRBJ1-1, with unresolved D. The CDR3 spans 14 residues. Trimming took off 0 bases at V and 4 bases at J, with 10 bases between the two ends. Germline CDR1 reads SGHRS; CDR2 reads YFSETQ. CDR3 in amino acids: CASSLGEGSTEAFF. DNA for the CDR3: TGCGCCAGCAGCTTGGGGGAGGGCAGCACTGAAGCTTTCTTT.

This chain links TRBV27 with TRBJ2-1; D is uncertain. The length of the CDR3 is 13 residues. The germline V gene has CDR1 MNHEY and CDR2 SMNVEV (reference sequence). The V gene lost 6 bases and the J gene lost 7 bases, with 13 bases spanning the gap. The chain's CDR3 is CASSPNQVNEQFF. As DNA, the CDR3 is TGTGCCAGCAGCCCTAACCAGGTAAATGAGCAGTTCTTC.

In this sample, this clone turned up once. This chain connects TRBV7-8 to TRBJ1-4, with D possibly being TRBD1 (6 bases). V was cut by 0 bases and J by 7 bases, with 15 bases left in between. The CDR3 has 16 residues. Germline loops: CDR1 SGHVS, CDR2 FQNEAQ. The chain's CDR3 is CASSLAGGARSEKLFF. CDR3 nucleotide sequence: TGTGCCAGCAGCTTAGCGGGGGGGGCGCGATCTGAAAAACTGTTTTTT.

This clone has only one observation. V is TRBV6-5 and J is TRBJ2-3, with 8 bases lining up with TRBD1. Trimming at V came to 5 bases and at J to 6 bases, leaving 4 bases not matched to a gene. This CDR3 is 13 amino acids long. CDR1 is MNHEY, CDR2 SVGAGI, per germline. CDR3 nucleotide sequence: TGTGCCAGCAGTAATCCAGGGGGCGATACGCAGTATTTT. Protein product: CASSNPGGDTQYF.

The CDR3 DNA reads TGTGCCAGCAGTGAGGGGAGGGTAGGGTCACCCCTCCACTTT. Its protein is CASSEGRVGSPLHF. V gene TRBV2 combines with J gene TRBJ1-6; D is ambiguous. The germline V gene encodes CDR1 SNHLY and CDR2 FYNNEI. V lost 3 bases and J lost 10, with 13 bases in between. This CDR3 comprises 14 residues.

CDR3 nucleotides: TGCAGTGCTAGTAATTCCGGGAGTGCCACCTTC. Protein: CSASNSGSATF. The rearrangement joins TRBV20-1 to TRBJ1-2; D is uncertain. This CDR3 is built from 11 residues. V was shortened by 3 bases and J by 13 bases, with 15 bases between the two germline ends. The germline gives CDR1 DFQATT, CDR2 SNEGSKA (reference sequence).

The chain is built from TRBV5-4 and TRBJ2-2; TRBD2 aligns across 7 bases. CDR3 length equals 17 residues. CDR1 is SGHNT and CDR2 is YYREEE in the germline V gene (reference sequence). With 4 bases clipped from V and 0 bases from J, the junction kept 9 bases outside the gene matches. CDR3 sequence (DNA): TGTGCCAGCAGCACCAGACTAGCTCCTACGAACACCGGGGAGCTGTTTTTT. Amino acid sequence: CASSTRLAPTNTGELFF.

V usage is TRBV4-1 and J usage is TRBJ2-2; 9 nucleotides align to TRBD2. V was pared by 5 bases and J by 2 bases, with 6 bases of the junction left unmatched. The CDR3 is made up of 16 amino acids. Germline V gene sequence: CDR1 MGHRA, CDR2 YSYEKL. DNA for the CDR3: TGCGCCAGCAGCTCCCTAGCGGGACCTAACACCGGGGAGCTGTTTTTT. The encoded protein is CASSSLAGPNTGELFF.

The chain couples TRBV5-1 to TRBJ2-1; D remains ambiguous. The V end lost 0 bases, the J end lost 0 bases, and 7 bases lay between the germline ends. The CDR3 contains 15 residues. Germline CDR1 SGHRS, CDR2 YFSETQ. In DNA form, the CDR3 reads TGCGCCAGCAGCTTGGACCATAGCTCCTACAATGAGCAGTTCTTC. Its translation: CASSLDHSSYNEQFF.

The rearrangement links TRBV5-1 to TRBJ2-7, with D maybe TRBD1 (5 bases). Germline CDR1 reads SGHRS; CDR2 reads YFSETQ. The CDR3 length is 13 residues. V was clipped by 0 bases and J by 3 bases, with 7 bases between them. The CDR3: CASSLARDYEQYF. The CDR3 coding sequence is TGCGCCAGCAGCTTGGCCAGGGACTACGAGCAGTACTTC.